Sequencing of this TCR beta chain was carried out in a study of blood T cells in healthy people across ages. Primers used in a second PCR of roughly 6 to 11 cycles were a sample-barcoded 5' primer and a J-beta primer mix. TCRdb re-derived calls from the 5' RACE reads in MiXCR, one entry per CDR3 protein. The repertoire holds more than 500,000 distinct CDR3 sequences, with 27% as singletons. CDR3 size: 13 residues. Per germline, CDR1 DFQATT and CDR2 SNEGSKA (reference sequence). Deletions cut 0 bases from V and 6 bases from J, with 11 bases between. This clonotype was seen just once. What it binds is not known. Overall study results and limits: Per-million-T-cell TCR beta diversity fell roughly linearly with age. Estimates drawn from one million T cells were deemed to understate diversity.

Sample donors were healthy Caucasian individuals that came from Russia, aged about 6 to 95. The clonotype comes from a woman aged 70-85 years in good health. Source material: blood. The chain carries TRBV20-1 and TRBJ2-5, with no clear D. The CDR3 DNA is TGCAGTGCTAGAGAGGCTGGGAAGCAGACCCAGTACTTC. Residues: CSAREAGKQTQYF.